Following are 8 T cell receptor beta chains from one sample sequenced in a study of TIL therapy for anti-PD-1-resistant metastatic lung cancer. Time point specified: pre-treatment sample, taken before nivolumab and TIL therapy. The libraries were made with immunoSEQ v3. Here immunoSEQ multiplex PCR was the method, and the copy in TCRdb shows in-frame clones only, minus some. The table shows 35,000 to 55,000 clones, with about 80% occurring only once. The material was blood, obtained at baseline. The receptors come from a man aged 65 to 85 with non-small cell lung cancer.

The chain uses TRBV11-2 and TRBJ2-7, with 7 bases fitting TRBD1. Germline CDR1 reads SGHAT; CDR2 reads FQNNGV. V shed 8 bases and J 3 bases; nucleotides not matched to a gene: 10. The CDR3 contains 14 residues. This chain's CDR3 is CASAAPQGIYEQYF. The CDR3 region has the DNA TGTGCCAGCGCCGCTCCACAGGGGATCTACGAGCAGTACTTC.

The gene calls are TRBV28 and TRBJ1-5, with D unclear. The V end lost 3 bases, the J end lost 3 bases, and 3 bases lay between the germline ends. This CDR3 has 12 amino acids. Germline values: CDR1 MDHEN, CDR2 SYDVKM. The CDR3 spells CASSLVNQPQHF. The CDR3 DNA is TGTGCCAGCAGTTTGGTCAATCAGCCCCAGCATTTT.

This clone turned up a few times. The chain combines TRBV5-6 with TRBJ2-5; D call uncertain. The germline gives CDR1 SGHDT, CDR2 YYEEEE. Trimming removed 2 bases at V and 1 base at J, with 0 bases between. The CDR3 consists of 11 residues. The CDR3 bases are TGTGCCAGCAGCTTCCAAGAGACCCAGTACTTC. Its translation is CASSFQETQYF. Based on the CDR3 plus reference TRBV5-6 and TRBJ2-5, the full variable domain is DAGVTQSPTHLIKTRGQQVTLRCSPKSGHDTVSWYQQALGQGPQFIFQYYEEEERQRGNFPDRFSGHQFPNYSSELNVNALLLGDSALYLCASSFQETQYFGPGTRLLVL.

V usage is TRBV7-9 and J usage is TRBJ1-4; a weak D match, TRBD1 (6 bases). This CDR3 region has 14 residues. Trimming took off 5 bases at V and 5 bases at J, with 12 bases between the two ends. Germline CDR1 SEHNR, CDR2 FQNEAQ (reference sequence). CDR3 protein: CASSVRTENEKLFF. DNA for the CDR3: TGTGCCAGCAGCGTACGGACAGAAAATGAAAAACTGTTTTTT.

The chain recombines TRBV25-1 with TRBJ2-3; 14 positions match TRBD2. Trimming took 8 bases from V and 3 from J; bases not matched to a gene: 7. Per the germline V gene, CDR1 is MGHDK and CDR2 is SYGVNS. The CDR3 totals 16 residues. CDR3 nucleotides: TGTGCCAGCGGGGGGACTAGCGGGAGTCGTACAGATACGCAGTATTTT. Protein: CASGGTSGSRTDTQYF. The variable domain in full, completed from reference TRBV25-1 and TRBJ2-3, reads EADIYQTPRYLVIGTGKKITLECSQTMGHDKMYWYQQDPGMELHLIHYSYGVNSTEKGDLSSESTVSRIRTEHFPLTLESARPSHTSQYLCASGGTSGSRTDTQYFGPGTRLTVL.

This clone was counted once. The rearrangement links TRBV19 to TRBJ2-5, with D uncertain. Looked up from germline, CDR1 is LNHDA and CDR2 is SQIVND (reference sequence). Trimming took off 6 bases at V and 2 bases at J, with 13 bases between the two ends. The CDR3 extends over 14 amino acids. The CDR3 nucleotides read TGTGCCAGTAGCACTACAAGTGGGCAAGAGACCCAGTACTTC. As protein: CASSTTSGQETQYF.

The chain is built from TRBV7-3 and TRBJ2-1; TRBD2 matches 9 bases. Germline trimming cut 0 bases from V and 6 bases from J; bases unmatched to any gene: 6. The V gene's germline CDR1 is SGHTA and CDR2 FQGTGA. The length of the CDR3 is 16 residues. CDR3 nucleotides: TGTGCCAGCAGCTTAACCGTTGGCGGGAGGGCCAATGAGCAGTTCTTC. Its translation is CASSLTVGGRANEQFF.

J is TRBJ1-6 and V is TRBV6-1; D call uncertain. The germline CDR1 and CDR2 sequences are MNHNS and SASEGT. Trimming shortened V by 2 bases and J by 8 bases, and 7 bases separated the two germline ends. The CDR3 totals 13 residues. The CDR3 sequence is CASSENLYSPLHF. Here the CDR3 DNA reads TGTGCCAGCAGTGAAAACTTATATTCACCCCTCCACTTT.